This T cell receptor (beta chain) emerged from a study of cytomegalovirus exposure and HLA in healthy donors. General study results and limits: A missense DCLRE1C variant was associated with V- and J-gene trimming of TCR beta chains in a later analysis, and an independent cohort replicated the association. Most TCR sequences proved rare, with some public TCRs found in many donors.

The CDR3 contains 14 residues. From germline, CDR1 is MNHEY and CDR2 SMNVEV (reference sequence). Trimming removed 6 bases from V and 2 bases from J; junction bases left unmatched: 6. This clone was observed a few times. Its matching antigen is unknown. Primers: 60 Vbeta forward and 13 Jbeta reverse. Libraries were prepared by immunoSEQ multiplex PCR; TCRdb keeps only in-frame clonotypes and omits some of them. Found here are 150,000 to 200,000 clones, roughly four fifths of them singletons; the top ten hold approximately 3.6%. The chain couples TRBV27 to TRBJ2-7; 8 positions agree with TRBD2. The sequenced material came from PBMCs. This sequence originates from a man aged 40-55 years in good health and CMV-seropositive. CDR3 nucleotides: TGTGCCAGCAGCTTCGGGGGGGCGGCCTACGAGCAGTACTTC. This encodes CASSFGGAAYEQYF.